This T cell receptor (beta chain) is drawn from a study of shared T cell receptors in the human thymus. The protocol was immunoSEQ multiplex PCR, while the TCRdb copy is restricted to in-frame clones and leaves out a portion. The sample records approximately 580,000 clones, around 78% being singletons. This sample was also put to use in a study of human thymus T cells. In that study: The thymus was resected at corrective cardiac surgery. The authors found apparently biased V and J gene usage in thymic and blood repertoires.

The sequenced sample was thymocytes. The TCR was taken from a boy under two years old with a congenital heart defect.

The CDR3 protein is CAILRTGQGNQPQHF. CDR3 nucleotides: TGTGCCATCCTGCGGACAGGGCAGGGCAATCAGCCCCAGCATTTT. The genes are TRBV6-5 and TRBJ1-5; TRBD1 aligns across 8 bases. CDR1 MNHEY and CDR2 SVGAGI come from the germline V gene. V lost 10 bases, J lost 2 bases, and 10 bases stayed unmatched. The CDR3 length is 15 residues.